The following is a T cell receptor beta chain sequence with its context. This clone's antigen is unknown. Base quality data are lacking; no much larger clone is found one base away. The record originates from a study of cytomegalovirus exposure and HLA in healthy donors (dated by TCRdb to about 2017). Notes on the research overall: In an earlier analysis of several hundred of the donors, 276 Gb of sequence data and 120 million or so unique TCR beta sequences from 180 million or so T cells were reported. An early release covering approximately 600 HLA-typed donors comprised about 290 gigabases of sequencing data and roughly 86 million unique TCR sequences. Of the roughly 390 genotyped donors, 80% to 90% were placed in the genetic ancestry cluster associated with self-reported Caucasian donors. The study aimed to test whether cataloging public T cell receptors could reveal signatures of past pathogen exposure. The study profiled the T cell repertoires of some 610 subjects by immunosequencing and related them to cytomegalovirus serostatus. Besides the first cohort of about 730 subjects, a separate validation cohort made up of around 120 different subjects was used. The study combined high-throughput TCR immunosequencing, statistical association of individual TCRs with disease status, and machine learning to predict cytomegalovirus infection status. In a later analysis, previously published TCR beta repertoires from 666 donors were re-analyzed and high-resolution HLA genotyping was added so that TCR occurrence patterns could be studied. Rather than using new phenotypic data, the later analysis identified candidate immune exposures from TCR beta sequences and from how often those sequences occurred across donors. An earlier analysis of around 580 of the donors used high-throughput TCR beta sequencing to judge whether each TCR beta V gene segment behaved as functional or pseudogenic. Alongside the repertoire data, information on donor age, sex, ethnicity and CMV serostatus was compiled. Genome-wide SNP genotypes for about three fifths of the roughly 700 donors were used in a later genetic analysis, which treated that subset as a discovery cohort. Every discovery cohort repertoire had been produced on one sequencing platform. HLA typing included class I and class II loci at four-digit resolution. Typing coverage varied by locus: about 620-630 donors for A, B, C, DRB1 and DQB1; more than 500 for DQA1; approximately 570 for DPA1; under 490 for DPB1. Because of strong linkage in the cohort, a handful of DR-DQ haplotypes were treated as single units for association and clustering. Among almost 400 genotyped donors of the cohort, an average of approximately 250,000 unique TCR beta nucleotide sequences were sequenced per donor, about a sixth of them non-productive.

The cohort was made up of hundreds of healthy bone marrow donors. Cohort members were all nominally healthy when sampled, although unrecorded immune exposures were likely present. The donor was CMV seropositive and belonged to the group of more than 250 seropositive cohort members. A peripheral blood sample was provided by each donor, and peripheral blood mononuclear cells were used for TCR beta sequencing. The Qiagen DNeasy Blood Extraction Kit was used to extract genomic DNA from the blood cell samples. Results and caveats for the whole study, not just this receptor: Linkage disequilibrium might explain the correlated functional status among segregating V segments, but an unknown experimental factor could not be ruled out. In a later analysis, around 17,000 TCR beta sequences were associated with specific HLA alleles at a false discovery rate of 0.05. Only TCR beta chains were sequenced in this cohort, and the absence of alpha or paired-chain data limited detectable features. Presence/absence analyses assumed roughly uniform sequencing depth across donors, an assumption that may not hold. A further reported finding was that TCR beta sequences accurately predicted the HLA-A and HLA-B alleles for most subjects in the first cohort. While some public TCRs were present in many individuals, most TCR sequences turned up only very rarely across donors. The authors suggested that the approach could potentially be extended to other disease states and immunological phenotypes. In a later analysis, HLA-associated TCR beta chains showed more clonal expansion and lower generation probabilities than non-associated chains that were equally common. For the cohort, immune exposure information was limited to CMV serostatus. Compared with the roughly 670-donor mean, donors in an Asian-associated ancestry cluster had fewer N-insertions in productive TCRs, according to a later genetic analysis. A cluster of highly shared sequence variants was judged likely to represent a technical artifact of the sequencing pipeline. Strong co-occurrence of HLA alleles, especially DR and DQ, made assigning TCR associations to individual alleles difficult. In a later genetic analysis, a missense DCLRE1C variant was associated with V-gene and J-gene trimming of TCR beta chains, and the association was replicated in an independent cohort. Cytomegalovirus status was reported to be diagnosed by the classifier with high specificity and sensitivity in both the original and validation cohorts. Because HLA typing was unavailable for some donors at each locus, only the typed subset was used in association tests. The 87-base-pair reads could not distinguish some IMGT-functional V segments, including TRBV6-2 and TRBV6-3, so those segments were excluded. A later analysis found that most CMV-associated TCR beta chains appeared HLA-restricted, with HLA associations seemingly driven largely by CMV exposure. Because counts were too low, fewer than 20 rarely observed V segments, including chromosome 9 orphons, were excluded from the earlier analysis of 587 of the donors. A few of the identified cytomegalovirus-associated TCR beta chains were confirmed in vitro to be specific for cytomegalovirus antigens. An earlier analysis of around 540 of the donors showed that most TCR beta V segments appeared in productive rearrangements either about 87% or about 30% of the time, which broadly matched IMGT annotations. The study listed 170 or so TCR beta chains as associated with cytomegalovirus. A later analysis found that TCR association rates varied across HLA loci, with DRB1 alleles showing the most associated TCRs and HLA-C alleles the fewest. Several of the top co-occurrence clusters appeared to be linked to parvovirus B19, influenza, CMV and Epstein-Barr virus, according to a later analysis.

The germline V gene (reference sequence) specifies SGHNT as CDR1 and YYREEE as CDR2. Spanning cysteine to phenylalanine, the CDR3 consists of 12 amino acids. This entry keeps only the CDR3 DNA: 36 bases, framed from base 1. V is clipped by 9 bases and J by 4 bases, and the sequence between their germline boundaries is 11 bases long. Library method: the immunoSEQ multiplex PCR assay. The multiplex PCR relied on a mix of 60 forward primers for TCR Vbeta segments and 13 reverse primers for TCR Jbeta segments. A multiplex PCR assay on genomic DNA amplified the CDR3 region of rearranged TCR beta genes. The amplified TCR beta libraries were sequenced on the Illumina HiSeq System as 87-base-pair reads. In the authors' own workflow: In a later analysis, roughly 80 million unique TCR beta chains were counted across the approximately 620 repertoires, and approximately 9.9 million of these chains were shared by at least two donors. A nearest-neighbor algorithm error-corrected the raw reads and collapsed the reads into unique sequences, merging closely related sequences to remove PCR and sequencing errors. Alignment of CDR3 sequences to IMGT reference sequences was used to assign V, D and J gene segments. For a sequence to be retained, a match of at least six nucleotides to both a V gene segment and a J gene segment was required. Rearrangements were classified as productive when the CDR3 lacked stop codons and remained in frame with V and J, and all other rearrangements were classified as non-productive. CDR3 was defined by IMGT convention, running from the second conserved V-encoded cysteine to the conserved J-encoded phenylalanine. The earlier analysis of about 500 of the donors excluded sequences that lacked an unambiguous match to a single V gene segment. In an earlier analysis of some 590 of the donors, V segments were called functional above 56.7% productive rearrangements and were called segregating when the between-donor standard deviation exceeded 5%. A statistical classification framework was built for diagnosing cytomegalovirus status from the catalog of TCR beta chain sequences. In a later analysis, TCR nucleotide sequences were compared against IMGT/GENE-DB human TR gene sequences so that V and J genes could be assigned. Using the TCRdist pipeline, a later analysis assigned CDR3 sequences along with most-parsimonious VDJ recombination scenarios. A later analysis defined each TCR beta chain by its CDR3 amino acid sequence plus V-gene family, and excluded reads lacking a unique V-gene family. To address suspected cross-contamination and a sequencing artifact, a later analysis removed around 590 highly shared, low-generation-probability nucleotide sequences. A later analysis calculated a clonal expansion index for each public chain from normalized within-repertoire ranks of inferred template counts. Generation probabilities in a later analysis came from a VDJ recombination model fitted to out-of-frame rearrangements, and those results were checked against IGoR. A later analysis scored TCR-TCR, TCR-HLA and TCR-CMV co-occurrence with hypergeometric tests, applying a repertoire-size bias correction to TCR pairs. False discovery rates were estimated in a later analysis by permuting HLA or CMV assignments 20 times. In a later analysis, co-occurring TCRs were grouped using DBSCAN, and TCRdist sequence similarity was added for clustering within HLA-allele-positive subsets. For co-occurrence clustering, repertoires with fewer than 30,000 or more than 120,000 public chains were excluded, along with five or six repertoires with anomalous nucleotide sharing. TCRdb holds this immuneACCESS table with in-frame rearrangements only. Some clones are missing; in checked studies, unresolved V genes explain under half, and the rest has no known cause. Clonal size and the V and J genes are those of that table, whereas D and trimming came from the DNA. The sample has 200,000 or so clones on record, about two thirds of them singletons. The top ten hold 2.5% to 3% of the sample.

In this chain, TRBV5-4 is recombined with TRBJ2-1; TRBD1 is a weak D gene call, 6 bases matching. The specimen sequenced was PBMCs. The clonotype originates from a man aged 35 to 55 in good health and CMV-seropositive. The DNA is TGTGCCACCTTGGACAGTTACAATGAGCAGTTCTTC. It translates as CATLDSYNEQFF.